The text below deals with one T cell receptor beta chain. In this sample, this clone turned up a few times. This clone's antigen is unknown. Base qualities are not provided; no much larger clone lies one nucleotide away. V is clipped by 0 bases and J by 3 bases, and the sequence between their germline boundaries is 11 bases long. From the cysteine through the phenylalanine, the CDR3 covers 15 amino acids. Of all the DNA, just the CDR3 is kept, 45 bases in frame from base 1. CDR1 and CDR2 are read off the germline V gene as SGHDN and FVKESK. The sample comes from a study of beta chain features in type 1 diabetes listed by TCRdb under 2018. Looking at the study overall: Mean age, gender distribution, total cell number and subset yield were not different between patients and healthy donors. A total of 107,917,701 sorted cells were examined across all samples, and RNA yield correlated strongly with the number of cells per subset. In the study, recently diagnosed type 1 diabetes patients and matched healthy donors were compared on the TCRB repertoires of their sorted circulating CD4+ T cell subsets. Whereas all 30 or so donors provided naive and central memory subsets, regulatory and stem cell-like memory subsets were isolated from just 8 patients and about 8 healthy donors.

Overall study results and their limits: Because cDNA rather than genomic DNA was sequenced, highly expressing activated cells could have been over-represented, although no difference in activation and CD3 levels was found between groups. Naive, central memory and regulatory TCRB repertoires appeared to be more alike among patients than among healthy donors. At VDJ recombination sites, type 1 diabetes patients had fewer insertions and more deleted nucleotides, which implies abnormalities in thymic rearrangement. Because small numbers of individuals were included in the HLA sub-analyses, any influence of HLA type on TCRB rearrangement was left unresolved. Type 1 diabetes patients showed a moderate but significant shortening of TCRB CDR3 length in all four CD4+ subsets. Shorter templates might be favored by PCR, yet because patient and control samples were amplified and corrected together, any such skew would affect both groups equally.

The entire amount of isolated RNA was reverse transcribed using the High Capacity cDNA Reverse Transcription Kit, so the sequenced TCRB transcripts were expressed ones. Deep immunoSEQ sequencing was performed on naive, central memory and regulatory T cell samples, with an average of about 3.6 million total reads per sample. Sorted cells were lysed in RLT buffer and RNA was extracted with DNase-treated RNeasy Micro or Mini kits, depending on cell number. To prevent cross-contamination, every cell subset was processed on its own, while patient and healthy donor samples were processed together. Using the immunoSEQ multiplex PCR, TCRB sequences were amplified from cDNA into 87-bp fragments spanning the CDR3 region. The amplicons were sequenced using the Illumina HiSeq platform. Under the source paper's analysis protocol: PCR bias was computationally corrected using synthetic template baselines, reads within Hamming distance 2 were collapsed, and singletons that could not be merged were discarded. Reads were aligned against IMGT so that V, D and J genes, CDR3 length and insertions or deletions at six rearrangement sites could be assigned. Clonotype counts were normalized to sorted cell number within each subset before computing true diversity and Gini coefficients with the tcR R package. The overlap coefficient, calculated on TCRB nucleotide sequences, was used to measure repertoire sharing. Out-of-frame TCRB sequences from naive cells were analyzed as a proxy for the pre-selection repertoire. In its TCRdb copy, this immuneACCESS table keeps in-frame sequences only and misses some clones. Where compared with another copy, unresolved V genes explain less than half of these, and the others have no known cause. The D gene and trimming were derived from the DNA, and the V and J assignments and clone size from that table. For this sample there are 900,000 or so clones; 15% to 20% appear just once. About 0.025% of the sample rests with the top ten.

Each donor gave one peripheral blood draw, about 110 mL on average, collected into heparinised tubes. Using a panel that included CD45RO, CCR7, CD25, CD127, CD95 and CD27, naive, central memory, regulatory and stem cell-like memory CD4+ T cells were sorted on a BD FACSAria II. All sorted populations exceeded 95% purity. Right away, PBMCs were isolated by Lymphoprep density gradient centrifugation and were stained directly, with no culture step. So that batch effects would be minimized, each experiment stained and sorted samples in pairs, pairing one healthy donor with one patient. The chain was built from TRBV14 and TRBJ1-2, with TRBD1 tentatively as D gene (6 bases match). Material for sequencing was naive CD4+ T cells from blood. The intended sense of this specimen's cell subset or site label: true naive CD4+ T cells. The TCR comes from a woman between 18 and 29 years old in good health. For the CDR3, the sequence is CASSQDPAGDYGYTF. The nucleotide sequence is given as TGTGCCAGCAGCCAAGATCCCGCAGGGGACTATGGCTACACCTTC.